The clone carrying this T cell receptor (beta chain) was seen more than once but under ten times. What it binds is unknown. This record comes from a study of response to subunit inactivated influenza vaccine. Findings of the study overall: Few new T cells, the authors suggested, are recruited by each seasonal influenza vaccination.

V lost 5 bases, J lost 0 bases, and 13 bases lay in between. The CDR3 totals 15 residues. TCRdb reanalysed the RT-PCR reads using MiXCR and keeps one entry per CDR3 protein. The sample has 600,000 to 850,000 distinct CDR3 sequences; less than 15% are singletons. This chain joins TRBV12-3 or TRBV12-4 and TRBJ1-1, with D perhaps matching TRBD1 (5 bases). The receptor was isolated from a man in his fifties who received an inactivated influenza vaccine. The sample was PBMCs from blood, taken roughly 15 days before vaccination. DNA for the CDR3: TGTGCCAGCAGTCGCCGACAGCCGGTGAACACTGAAGCTTTCTTT. This gives the protein CASSRRQPVNTEAFF.